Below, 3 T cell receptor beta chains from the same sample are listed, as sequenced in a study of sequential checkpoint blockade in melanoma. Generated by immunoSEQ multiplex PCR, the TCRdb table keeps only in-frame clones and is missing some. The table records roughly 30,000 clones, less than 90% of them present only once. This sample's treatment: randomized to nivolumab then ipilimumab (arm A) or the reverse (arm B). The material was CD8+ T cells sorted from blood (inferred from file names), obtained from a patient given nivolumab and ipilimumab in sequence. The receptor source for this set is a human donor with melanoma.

The CDR3 protein is CASSVGQGNQPQHF. The DNA of the CDR3 is TGTGCCAGCAGCGTAGGACAGGGGAATCAGCCCCAGCATTTT. V usage is TRBV9 and J usage is TRBJ1-5; TRBD1 agrees at 8 bases. Germline V gene lookup returns CDR1 SGDLS and CDR2 YYNGEE. Losses at the gene ends were 0 bases for V and 4 bases for J; bases not matched to a gene: 0. The CDR3 is 14 amino acids.

The CDR3 is CASSLSVGRAQETQYF. Written as DNA, the CDR3 is TGTGCCAGCAGCTTAAGTGTTGGCAGGGCTCAAGAGACCCAGTACTTC. V gene TRBV7-8 combines with J gene TRBJ2-5, with D tentatively TRBD1 (5 bases). Per germline, CDR1 SGHVS and CDR2 FQNEAQ. This CDR3 is built from 16 residues. V shed 2 bases and J shed 2 bases, with 15 bases lying between them.

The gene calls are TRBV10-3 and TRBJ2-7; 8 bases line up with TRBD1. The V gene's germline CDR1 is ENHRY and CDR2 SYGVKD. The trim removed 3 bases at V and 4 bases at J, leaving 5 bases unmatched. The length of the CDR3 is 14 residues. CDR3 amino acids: CAISEQGELYEQYF. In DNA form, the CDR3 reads TGTGCCATCAGTGAACAGGGGGAGCTTTACGAGCAGTACTTC.